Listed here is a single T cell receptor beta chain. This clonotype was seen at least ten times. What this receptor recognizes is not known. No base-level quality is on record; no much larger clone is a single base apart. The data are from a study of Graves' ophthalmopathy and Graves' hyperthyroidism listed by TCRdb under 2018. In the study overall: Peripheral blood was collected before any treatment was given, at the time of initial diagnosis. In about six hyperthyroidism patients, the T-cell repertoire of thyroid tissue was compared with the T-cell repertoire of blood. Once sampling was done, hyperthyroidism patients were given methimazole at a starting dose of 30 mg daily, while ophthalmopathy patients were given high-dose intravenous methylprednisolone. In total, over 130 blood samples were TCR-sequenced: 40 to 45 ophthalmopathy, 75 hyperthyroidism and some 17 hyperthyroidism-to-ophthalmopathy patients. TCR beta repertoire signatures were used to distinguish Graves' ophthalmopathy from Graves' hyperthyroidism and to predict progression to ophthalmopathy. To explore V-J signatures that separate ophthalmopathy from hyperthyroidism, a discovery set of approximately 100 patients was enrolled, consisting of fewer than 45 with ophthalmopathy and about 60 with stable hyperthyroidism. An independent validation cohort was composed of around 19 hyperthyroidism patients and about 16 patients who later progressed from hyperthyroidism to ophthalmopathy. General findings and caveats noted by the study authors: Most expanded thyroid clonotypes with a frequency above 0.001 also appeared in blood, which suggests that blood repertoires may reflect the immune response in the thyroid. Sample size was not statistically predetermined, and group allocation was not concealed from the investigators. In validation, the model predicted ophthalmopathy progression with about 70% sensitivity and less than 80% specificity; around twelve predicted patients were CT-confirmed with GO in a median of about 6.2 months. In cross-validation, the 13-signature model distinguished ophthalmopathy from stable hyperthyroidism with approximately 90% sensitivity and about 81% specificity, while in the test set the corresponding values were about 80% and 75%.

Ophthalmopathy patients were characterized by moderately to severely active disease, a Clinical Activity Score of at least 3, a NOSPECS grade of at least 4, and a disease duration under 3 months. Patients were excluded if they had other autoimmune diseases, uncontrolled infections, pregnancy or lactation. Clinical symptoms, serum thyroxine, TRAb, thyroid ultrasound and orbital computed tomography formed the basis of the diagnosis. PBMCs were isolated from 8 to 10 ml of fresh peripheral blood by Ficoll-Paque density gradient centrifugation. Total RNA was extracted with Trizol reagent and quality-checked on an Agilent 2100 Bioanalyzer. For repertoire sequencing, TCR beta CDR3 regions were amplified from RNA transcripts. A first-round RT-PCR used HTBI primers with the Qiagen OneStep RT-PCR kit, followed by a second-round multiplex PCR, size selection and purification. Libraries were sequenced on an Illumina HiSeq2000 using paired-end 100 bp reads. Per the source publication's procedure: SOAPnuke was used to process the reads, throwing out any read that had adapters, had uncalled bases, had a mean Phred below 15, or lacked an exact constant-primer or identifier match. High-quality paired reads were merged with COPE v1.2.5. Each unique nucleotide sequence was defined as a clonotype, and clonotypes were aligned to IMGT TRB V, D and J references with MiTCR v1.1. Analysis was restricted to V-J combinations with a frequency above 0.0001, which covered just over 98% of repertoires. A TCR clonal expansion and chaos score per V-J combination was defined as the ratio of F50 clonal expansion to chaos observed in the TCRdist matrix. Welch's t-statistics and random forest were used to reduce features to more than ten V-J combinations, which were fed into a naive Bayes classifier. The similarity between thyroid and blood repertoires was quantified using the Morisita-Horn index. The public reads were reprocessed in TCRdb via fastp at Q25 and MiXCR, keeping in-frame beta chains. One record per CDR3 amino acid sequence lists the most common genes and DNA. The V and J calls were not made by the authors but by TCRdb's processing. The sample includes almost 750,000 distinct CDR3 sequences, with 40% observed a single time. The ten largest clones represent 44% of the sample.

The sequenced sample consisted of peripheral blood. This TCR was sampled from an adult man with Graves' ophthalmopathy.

The sequenced DNA: TGTGCCAGCAGCTTAGTACGCAGGGAGCAGTACTTC. Translated, this is CASSLVRREQYF. The receptor chain draws on TRBV7-9 and TRBJ2-7; the D gene assignment is ambiguous. CDR1 and CDR2 were assigned from the germline V gene (reference sequence) as SEHNR and FQNEAQ. Inclusive of the bounding cysteine and phenylalanine, the CDR3 is 12 residues long. Only the CDR3 DNA is retained, 36 bases long and in frame from the first base. The junction shows trimming of 1 base on V and 7 bases on J, plus 8 bases between the germline ends.